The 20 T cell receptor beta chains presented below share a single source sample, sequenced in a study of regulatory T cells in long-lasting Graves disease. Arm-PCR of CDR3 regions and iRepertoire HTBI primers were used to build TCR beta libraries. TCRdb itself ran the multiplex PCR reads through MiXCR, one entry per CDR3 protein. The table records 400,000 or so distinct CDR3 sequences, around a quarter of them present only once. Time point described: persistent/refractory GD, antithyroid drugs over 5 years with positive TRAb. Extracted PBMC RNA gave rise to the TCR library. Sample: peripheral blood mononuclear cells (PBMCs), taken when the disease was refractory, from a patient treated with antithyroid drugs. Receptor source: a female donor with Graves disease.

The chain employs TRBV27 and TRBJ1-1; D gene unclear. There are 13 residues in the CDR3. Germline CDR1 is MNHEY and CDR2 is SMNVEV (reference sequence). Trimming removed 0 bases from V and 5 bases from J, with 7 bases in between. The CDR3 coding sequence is TGTGCCAGCAGTTTATCACTACGGACTGAAGCTTTCTTT. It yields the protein CASSLSLRTEAFF.

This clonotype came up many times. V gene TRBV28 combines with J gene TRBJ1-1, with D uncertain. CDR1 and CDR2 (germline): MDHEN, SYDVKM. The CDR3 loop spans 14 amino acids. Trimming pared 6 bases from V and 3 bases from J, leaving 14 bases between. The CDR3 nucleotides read TGTGCCAGCAGGCGATATAGGGCGGACACTGAAGCTTTCTTT. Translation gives CASRRYRADTEAFF. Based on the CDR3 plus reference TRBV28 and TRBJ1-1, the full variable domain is DVKVTQSSRYLVKRTGEKVFLECVQDMDHENMFWYRQDPGLGLRLIYFSYDVKMKEKGDIPEGYSVSREKKERFSLILESASTNQTSMYLCASRRYRADTEAFFGQGTRLTVV.

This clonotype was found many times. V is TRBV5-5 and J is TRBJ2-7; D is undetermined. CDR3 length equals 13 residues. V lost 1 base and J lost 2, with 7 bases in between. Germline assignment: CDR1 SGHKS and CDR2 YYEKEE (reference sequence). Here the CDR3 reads CASSLTETYEQYF. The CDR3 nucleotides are TGTGCCAGCAGCTTGACTGAAACCTACGAGCAGTACTTC.

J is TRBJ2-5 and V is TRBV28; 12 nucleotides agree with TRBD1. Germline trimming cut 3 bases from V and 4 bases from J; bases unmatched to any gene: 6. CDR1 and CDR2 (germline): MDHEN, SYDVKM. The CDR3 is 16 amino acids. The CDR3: CASSLGQGAQGETQYF. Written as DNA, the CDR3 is TGTGCCAGCAGTTTGGGACAGGGGGCGCAGGGAGAGACCCAGTACTTC.

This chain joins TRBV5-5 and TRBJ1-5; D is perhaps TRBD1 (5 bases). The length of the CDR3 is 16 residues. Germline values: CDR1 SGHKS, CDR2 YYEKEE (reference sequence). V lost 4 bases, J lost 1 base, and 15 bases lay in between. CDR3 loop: CASSQWGGVSNQPQHF. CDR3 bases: TGTGCCAGCAGCCAATGGGGGGGGGTCAGCAATCAGCCCCAGCATTTT.

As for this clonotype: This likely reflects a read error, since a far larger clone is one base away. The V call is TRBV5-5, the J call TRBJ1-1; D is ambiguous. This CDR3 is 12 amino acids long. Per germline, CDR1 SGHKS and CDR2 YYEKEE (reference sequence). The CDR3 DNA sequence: TGTGCCGGCAGCTTGCGAAACACTGAAGCTTTCTTT. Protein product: CAGSLRNTEAFF.

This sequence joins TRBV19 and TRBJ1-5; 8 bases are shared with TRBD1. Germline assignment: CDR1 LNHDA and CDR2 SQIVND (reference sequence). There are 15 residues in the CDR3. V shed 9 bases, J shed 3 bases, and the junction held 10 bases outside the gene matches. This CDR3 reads CASSPGGQPNQPQHF. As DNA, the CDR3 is TGTGCCAGCAGCCCAGGGGGCCAGCCCAATCAGCCCCAGCATTTT.

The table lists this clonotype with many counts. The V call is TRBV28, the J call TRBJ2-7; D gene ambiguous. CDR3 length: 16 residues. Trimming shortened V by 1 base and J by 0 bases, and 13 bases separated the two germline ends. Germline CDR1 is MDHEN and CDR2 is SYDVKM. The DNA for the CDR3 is TGTGCCAGCAGTTTATTGATGGCGGCTAACTCCTACGAGCAGTACTTC. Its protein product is CASSLLMAANSYEQYF.

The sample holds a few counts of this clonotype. The CDR3 loop is CASSFAGNSGNTIYF. The CDR3 bases are TGTGCCAGCAGTTTCGCAGGAAACTCTGGAAACACCATATATTTT. The gene calls are TRBV12-3 or TRBV12-4 and TRBJ1-3; D gene ambiguous. V was clipped by 3 bases and J by 0 bases, with 9 bases between them. The CDR3 covers 15 residues.

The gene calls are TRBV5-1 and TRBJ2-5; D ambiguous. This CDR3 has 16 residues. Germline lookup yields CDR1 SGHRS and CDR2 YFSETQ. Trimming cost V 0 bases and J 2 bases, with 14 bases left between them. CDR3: CASSLGPKGRQETQYF. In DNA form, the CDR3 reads TGCGCCAGCAGCTTGGGGCCAAAGGGTAGGCAAGAGACCCAGTACTTC.

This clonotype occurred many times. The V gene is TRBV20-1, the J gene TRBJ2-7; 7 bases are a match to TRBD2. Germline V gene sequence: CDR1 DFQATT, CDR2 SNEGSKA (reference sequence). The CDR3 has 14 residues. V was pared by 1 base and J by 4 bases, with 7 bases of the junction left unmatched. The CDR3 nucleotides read TGCAGTGCTAGAGGGGTGAACGGGGGGTACGAGCAGTACTTC. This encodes CSARGVNGGYEQYF.

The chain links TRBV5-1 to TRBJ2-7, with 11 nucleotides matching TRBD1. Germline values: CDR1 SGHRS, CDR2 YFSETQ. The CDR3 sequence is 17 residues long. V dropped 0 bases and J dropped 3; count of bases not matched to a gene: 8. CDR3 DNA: TGCGCCAGCAGCTTGGGCACCCCCGGGACAGGGGGCTACGAGCAGTACTTC. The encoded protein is CASSLGTPGTGGYEQYF.

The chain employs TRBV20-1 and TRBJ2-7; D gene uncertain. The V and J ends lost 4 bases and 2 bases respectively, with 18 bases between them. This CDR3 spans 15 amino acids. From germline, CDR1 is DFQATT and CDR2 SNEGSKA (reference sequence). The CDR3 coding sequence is TGCAGTGCTATACAACCGGAACGGGTAGCCTACGAGCAGTACTTC. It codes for CSAIQPERVAYEQYF.

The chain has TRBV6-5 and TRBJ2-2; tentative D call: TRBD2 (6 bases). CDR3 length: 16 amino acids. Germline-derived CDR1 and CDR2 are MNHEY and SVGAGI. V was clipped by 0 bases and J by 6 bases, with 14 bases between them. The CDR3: CASSYSPNRDSGELFF. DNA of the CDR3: TGTGCCAGCAGTTACTCCCCTAATCGGGACTCCGGGGAGCTGTTTTTT.

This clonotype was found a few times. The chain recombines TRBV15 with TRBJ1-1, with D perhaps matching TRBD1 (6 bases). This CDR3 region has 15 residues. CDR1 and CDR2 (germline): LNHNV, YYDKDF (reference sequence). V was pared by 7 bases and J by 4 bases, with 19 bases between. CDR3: CATNRAGDGLTEAFF. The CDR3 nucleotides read TGTGCCACCAACAGGGCAGGGGATGGACTCACTGAAGCTTTCTTT.

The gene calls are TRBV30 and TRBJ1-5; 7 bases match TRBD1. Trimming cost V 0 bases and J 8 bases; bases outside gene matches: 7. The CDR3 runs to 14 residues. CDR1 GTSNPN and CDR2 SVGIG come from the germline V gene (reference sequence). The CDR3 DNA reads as TGTGCCTGGAGTGTACTCGGGGGGACAGAGCCCCAGCATTTT. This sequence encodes CAWSVLGGTEPQHF.

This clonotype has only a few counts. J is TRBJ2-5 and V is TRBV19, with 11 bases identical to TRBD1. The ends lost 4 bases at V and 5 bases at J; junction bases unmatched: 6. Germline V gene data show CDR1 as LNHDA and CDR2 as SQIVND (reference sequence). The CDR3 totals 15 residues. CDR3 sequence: CASSTGTGGHETQYF. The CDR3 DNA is TGTGCCAGTAGTACGGGGACAGGGGGTCATGAGACCCAGTACTTC.

This CDR3 is CSARDSTAAYTQYF. The CDR3 DNA follows: TGCAGTGCTAGAGATTCCACTGCAGCCTATACGCAGTATTTT. The V and J genes are TRBV20-1 and TRBJ2-3, with unresolved D. CDR3 length equals 14 residues. CDR1 and CDR2 (germline): DFQATT, SNEGSKA (reference sequence). V was shortened by 0 bases and J by 7 bases, with 14 bases between the two germline ends.

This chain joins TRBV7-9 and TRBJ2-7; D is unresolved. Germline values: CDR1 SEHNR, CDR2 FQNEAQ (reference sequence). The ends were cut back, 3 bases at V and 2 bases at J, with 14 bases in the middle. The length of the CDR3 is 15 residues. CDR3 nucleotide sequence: TGTGCCAGCAGCTTGTTTCAGATGACAACCTACGAGCAGTACTTC. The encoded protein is CASSLFQMTTYEQYF.

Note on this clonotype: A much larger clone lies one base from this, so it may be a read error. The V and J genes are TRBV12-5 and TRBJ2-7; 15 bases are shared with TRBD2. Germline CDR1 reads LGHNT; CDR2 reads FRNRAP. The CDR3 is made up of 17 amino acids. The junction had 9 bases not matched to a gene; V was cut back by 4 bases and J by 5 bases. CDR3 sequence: CASGSVGTSGRLNEQYF. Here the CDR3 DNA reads TGTGCTAGTGGTTCGGTCGGGACTAGCGGGAGGCTAAACGAGCAGTACTTC.